Each of the 17 T cell receptor beta chains below was sequenced from the same sample in a study of blood T cell repertoires in COVID-19. The protocol was immunoSEQ multiplex PCR, while the TCRdb copy is restricted to in-frame clones and leaves out a portion. The sample lists some 270,000 clones; around 85% were seen once. Sample: peripheral blood. All receptors come from a human donor with COVID-19, enrolled during active disease. The donor label of this sample is uncertain.

As for this clone: The sample holds other DNA sequences that translate to the same CDR3. The V gene is TRBV9, the J gene TRBJ2-5, with 7 bases matching TRBD1. The V gene end was trimmed by 0 bases and the J gene end by 2 bases; junction bases not matched to a gene: 4. Germline CDR1 is SGDLS and CDR2 is YYNGEE. The CDR3 totals 15 residues. The CDR3, as DNA: TGTGCCAGCAGCGTAGGGGGACAGCTACAAGAGACCCAGTACTTC. Residues: CASSVGGQLQETQYF.

The V gene is TRBV25-1, the J gene TRBJ2-7; 8 nucleotides agree with TRBD2. The junction had 7 bases not matched to a gene; V was cut back by 5 bases and J by 1 base. CDR1 MGHDK and CDR2 SYGVNS come from the germline V gene. The CDR3 is 15 residues long. The CDR3 DNA reads as TGTGCCAGCAGTAAAAGCGGGAGTCAGTCCTACGAGCAGTACTTC. This gives the protein CASSKSGSQSYEQYF.

J is TRBJ1-6 and V is TRBV30, with 7 bases that match TRBD1. The CDR3 extends over 14 amino acids. Germline CDR1 GTSNPN, CDR2 SVGIG (reference sequence). V lost 3 bases, J lost 7 bases, and 6 bases stayed unmatched. The CDR3 DNA sequence: TGTGCCTGGAGCTCCGGGACAGAGAATTCACCCCTCCACTTT. Its protein product is CAWSSGTENSPLHF. Full variable domain (outside the CDR3, taken from reference TRBV30 and TRBJ1-6): SQTIHQWPATLVQPVGSPLSLECTVEGTSNPNLYWYRQAAGRGLQLLFYSVGIGQISSEVPQNLSASRPQDRQFILSSKKLLLSDSGFYLCAWSSGTENSPLHFGNGTRLTVT.

The rearrangement links TRBV6-5 to TRBJ2-1; D might be TRBD2 (6 bases). The germline V gene encodes CDR1 MNHEY and CDR2 SVGAGI. This CDR3 spans 16 amino acids. V was trimmed by 2 bases and J by 2 bases, leaving 13 bases between them. The CDR3 region has the DNA TGTGCCAGCAGTTACCCCGCGGGAATGGCCTACAATGAGCAGTTCTTC. This translates into CASSYPAGMAYNEQFF.

The gene calls are TRBV7-2 and TRBJ2-3, with TRBD1 matching over 9 bases. Germline-derived CDR1 and CDR2 are SGHTA and FQGNSA. J gave up 5 bases and V 4 bases, and 7 bases lay outside the gene matches. The length of the CDR3 is 15 residues. The CDR3 DNA reads TGTGCCAGCAGCTGGGGACAGGGACGTTTAGATACGCAGTATTTT. This gives the protein CASSWGQGRLDTQYF.

For this clone: At the DNA level, this CDR3 is encoded by other sequences in the same sample as well. The CDR3, as DNA: TGTGCCAGCAGTGGGACAGGAGCCCAGCCCCAGCATTTT. This codes for CASSGTGAQPQHF. This chain joins TRBV28 and TRBJ1-5; 8 nucleotides align to TRBD1. J gave up 7 bases and V 5 bases, and 4 bases lay outside the gene matches. Per germline, CDR1 MDHEN and CDR2 SYDVKM. There are 13 residues in the CDR3.

J is TRBJ1-4 and V is TRBV10-2, with 8 nucleotides matching TRBD1. The CDR3 has 13 residues. V trimming: 3 bases; J trimming: 7 bases; junction bases outside the gene matches: 1. Per germline, CDR1 WSHSY and CDR2 SAAADI. CDR3 DNA sequence: TGCGCCAGCAGTGAACAGGGGGGTGAAAAACTGTTTTTT. Protein sequence: CASSEQGGEKLFF.

V and J are TRBV5-1 and TRBJ1-1; 8 bases are a match to TRBD1. J lost 1 base, V lost 5 bases, and 4 bases had no gene match. This CDR3 has 14 amino acids. Germline lookup yields CDR1 SGHRS and CDR2 YFSETQ. The CDR3 is CASRPGTGNTEAFF. The CDR3, as DNA: TGCGCCAGCAGACCCGGGACAGGGAACACTGAAGCTTTCTTT. Drawing the rest from reference TRBV5-1 and TRBJ1-1, the complete variable domain is KAGVTQTPRYLIKTRGQQVTLSCSPISGHRSVSWYQQTPGQGLQFLFEYFSETQRNKGNFPGRFSGRQFSNSRSEMNVSTLELGDSALYLCASRPGTGNTEAFFGQGTRLTVV.

The chain uses TRBV30 and TRBJ1-1; 10 bases fit TRBD1. This CDR3 contains 14 residues. CDR1 is GTSNPN, CDR2 SVGIG, per germline (reference sequence). J lost 6 bases, V lost 1 base, and 5 bases had no gene match. The CDR3 region has the DNA TGTGCCTGGAGTGGACAGGGGGCTCGCGCTGAAGCTTTCTTT. This codes for CAWSGQGARAEAFF.

The V and J genes are TRBV19 and TRBJ1-5; no definite D call. V lost 1 base, J lost 5 bases, and 12 bases lay in between. The CDR3 is 15 amino acids. Germline V gene sequence: CDR1 LNHDA, CDR2 SQIVND (reference sequence). The CDR3 coding sequence is TGTGCCAGTAGTATAGGTGATACAGTAGATCAGCCCCAGCATTTT. Translated, it gives CASSIGDTVDQPQHF. Supplemented by reference TRBV19 and TRBJ1-5, the full variable domain reads DGGITQSPKYLFRKEGQNVTLSCEQNLNHDAMYWYRQDPGQGLRLIYYSQIVNDFQKGDIAEGYSVSREKKESFPLTVTSAQKNPTAFYLCASSIGDTVDQPQHFGDGTRLSIL.

The rearrangement joins TRBV14 to TRBJ2-3; D is perhaps TRBD1 (8 bases). The CDR3 has 15 amino acids. The ends were cut back, 4 bases at V and 3 bases at J, with 14 bases in the middle. The germline gives CDR1 SGHDN, CDR2 FVKESK. CDR3 nucleotide sequence: TGTGCCAGCAGCCCCGGACAGGGAGGGACAGATACGCAGTATTTT. Amino acids: CASSPGQGGTDTQYF. Full variable domain (rest looked up from reference TRBV14 and TRBJ2-3): EAGVTQFPSHSVIEKGQTVTLRCDPISGHDNLYWYRRVMGKEIKFLLHFVKESKQDESGMPNNRFLAERTGGTYSTLKVQPAELEDSGVYFCASSPGQGGTDTQYFGPGTRLTVL.

V usage is TRBV28 and J usage is TRBJ1-2; D ambiguous. Germline CDR1 and CDR2: MDHEN and SYDVKM. The CDR3 sequence is 15 residues long. V gave up 7 bases and J gave up 3 bases, with 18 bases separating them. CDR3 coding DNA: TGTGCCAGCACCGAGGGAGGGCGGGTTCACTATGGCTACACCTTC. Its protein is CASTEGGRVHYGYTF.

The chain is built from TRBV30 and TRBJ1-1; 8 positions match TRBD1. V lost 1 base and J lost 7; bases outside the gene matches: 2. The germline CDR1 and CDR2 sequences are GTSNPN and SVGIG (reference sequence). The CDR3 is 12 amino acids. The CDR3 sequence: CAWSADRDEAFF. The CDR3 DNA reads as TGTGCCTGGAGTGCGGACAGGGATGAAGCTTTCTTT.

Only one count was recorded for this clone. This sequence joins TRBV11-3 and TRBJ2-2; tentatively, D is TRBD2 (6 bases). This CDR3 has 16 amino acids. CDR1 SGHNT and CDR2 YENEEA come from the germline V gene. V was cut by 3 bases and J by 4 bases, with 15 bases left in between. The DNA of the CDR3 is TGTGCCAGCAGCTTTATCGGGAGTAGTTTCACCGGGGAGCTGTTTTTT. Translating gives CASSFIGSSFTGELFF.

This rearrangement joins TRBV5-1 to TRBJ2-1; TRBD2 aligns across 13 bases. The germline CDR1 and CDR2 sequences are SGHRS and YFSETQ. The CDR3 extends over 16 amino acids. J was trimmed by 0 bases and V by 5 bases; bases with no gene match: 2. The CDR3 loop is CASRRTSGSSYNEQFF. The CDR3 region has the DNA TGCGCCAGCAGAAGGACTAGCGGGAGCTCCTACAATGAGCAGTTCTTC.

The CDR3 DNA follows: TGTGCCAGCAGCTTCCAGGGAGGGAACACTGAAGCTTTCTTT. It specifies CASSFQGGNTEAFF. V gene TRBV11-2 combines with J gene TRBJ1-1, with TRBD1 as a possible D gene (5 bases). This CDR3 spans 14 amino acids. The germline V gene encodes CDR1 SGHAT and CDR2 FQNNGV. Trimming took 3 bases from V and 1 from J, leaving 9 bases between them.

This rearrangement joins TRBV28 to TRBJ1-1, with 8 bases lining up with TRBD1. Germline V gives CDR1 MDHEN, CDR2 SYDVKM. The length of the CDR3 is 14 residues. J gave up 5 bases and V 3 bases, and 5 bases lay outside the gene matches. The CDR3 spells CASSFSRGRTEAFF. The CDR3 DNA is TGTGCCAGCAGTTTCTCCAGGGGGCGAACTGAAGCTTTCTTT.